This entry is about one TCR beta chain. What it binds is not known. The authors made TCR beta libraries using UMI-labeled 5' RACE. TCRdb re-called the 5' RACE reads; every CDR3 protein appears as one record, without DNA. This table holds about 6,200 distinct CDR3 sequences. The sample originates from a study of human CD8 memory T cell subsets. Study-level points and caveats: The stem-like memory and precursor exhausted T cell populations displayed similarly high diversity, which was not the case for effector memory cells. Chao1 was used to estimate diversity, and its estimates suggested stem-like memory T cells were more diverse than precursor exhausted T cells.

The authors obtained RNA from duplicate vials, each holding some 140,000 sorted CD8+ T cells, for every subset. CDR1 SGHAT and CDR2 FQDESV come from the germline V gene (reference sequence). This CDR3 has 16 residues. The gene calls are TRBV11-1 and TRBJ2-2; TCRdb lists TRBD1, though no DNA is available to test this call. The sequence was obtained from a human donor in good health. The specimen was CD8+ effector memory T cells (TEM) sorted from PBMCs. Subset noted: effector memory CD8 T cells, CCR7- CD45RO+ CD95+. The CDR3 region is CASSEGTDMNTGELFF.